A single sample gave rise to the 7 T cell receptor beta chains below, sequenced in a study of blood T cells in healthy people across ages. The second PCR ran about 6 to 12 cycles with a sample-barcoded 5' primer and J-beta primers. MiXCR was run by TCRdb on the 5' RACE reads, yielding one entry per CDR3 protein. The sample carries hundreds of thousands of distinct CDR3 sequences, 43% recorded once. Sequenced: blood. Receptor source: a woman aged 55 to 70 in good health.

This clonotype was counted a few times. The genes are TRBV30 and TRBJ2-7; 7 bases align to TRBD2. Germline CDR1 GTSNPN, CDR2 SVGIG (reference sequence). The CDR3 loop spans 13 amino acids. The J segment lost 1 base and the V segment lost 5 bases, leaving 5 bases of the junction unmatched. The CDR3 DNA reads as TGTGCCTGGGCTAGCGGTTCATCCTACGAGCAGTACTTC. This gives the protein CAWASGSSYEQYF.

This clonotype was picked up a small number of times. In DNA, the CDR3 is TGTGCCAGCAGCCTAGACTCCAATGCCGGGTACGAGCAGTACTTC. This gives the protein CASSLDSNAGYEQYF. The V gene is TRBV7-9, the J gene TRBJ2-7; D uncertain. V lost 5 bases, J lost 4 bases, and 18 bases lay in between. The length of the CDR3 is 15 residues. Germline CDR1 SEHNR, CDR2 FQNEAQ (reference sequence).

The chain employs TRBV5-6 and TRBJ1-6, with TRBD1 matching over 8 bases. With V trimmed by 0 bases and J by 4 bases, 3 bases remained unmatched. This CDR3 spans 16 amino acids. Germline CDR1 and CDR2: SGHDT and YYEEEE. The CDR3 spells CASSLARDRYNSPLHF. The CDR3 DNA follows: TGTGCCAGCAGCTTGGCCCGGGACAGGTATAATTCACCCCTCCACTTT.

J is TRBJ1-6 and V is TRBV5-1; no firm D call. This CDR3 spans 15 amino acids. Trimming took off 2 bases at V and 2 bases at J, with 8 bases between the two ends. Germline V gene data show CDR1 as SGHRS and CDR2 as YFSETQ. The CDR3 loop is CASSLSEPYNSPLHF. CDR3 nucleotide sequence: TGCGCCAGCAGCTTATCAGAGCCCTATAATTCACCCCTCCACTTT.

The CDR3 DNA reads TGTGCCGGCGCGCGGGCTAGCACAGATACGCAGTATTTT. It specifies CAGARASTDTQYF. The V call is TRBV6-5, the J call TRBJ2-3, with D tentatively TRBD2 (5 bases). CDR3 length equals 13 residues. The germline V gene has CDR1 MNHEY and CDR2 SVGAGI. The V and J ends lost 11 bases and 0 bases respectively, with 12 bases between them.

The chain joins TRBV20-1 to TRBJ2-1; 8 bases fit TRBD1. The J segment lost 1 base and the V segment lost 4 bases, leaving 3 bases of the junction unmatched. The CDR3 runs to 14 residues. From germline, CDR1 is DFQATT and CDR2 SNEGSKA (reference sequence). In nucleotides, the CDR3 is TGCAGTGCTACAGGACAGGGATCCTACAATGAGCAGTTCTTC. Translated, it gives CSATGQGSYNEQFF.

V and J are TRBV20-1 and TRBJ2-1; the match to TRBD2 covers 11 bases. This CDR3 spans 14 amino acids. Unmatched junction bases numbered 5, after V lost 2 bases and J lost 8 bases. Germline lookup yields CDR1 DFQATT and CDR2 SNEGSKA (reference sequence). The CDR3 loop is CSARWLAGGDEQFF. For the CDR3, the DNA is TGCAGTGCTAGATGGCTAGCGGGAGGCGATGAGCAGTTCTTC.